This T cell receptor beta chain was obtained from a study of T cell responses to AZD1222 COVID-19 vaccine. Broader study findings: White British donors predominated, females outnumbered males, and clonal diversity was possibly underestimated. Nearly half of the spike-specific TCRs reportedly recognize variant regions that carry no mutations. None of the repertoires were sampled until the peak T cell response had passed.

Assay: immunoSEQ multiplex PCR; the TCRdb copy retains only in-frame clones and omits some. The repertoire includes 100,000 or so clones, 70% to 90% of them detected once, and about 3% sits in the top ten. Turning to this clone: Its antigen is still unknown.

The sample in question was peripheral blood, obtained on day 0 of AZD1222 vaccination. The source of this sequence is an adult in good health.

CDR3 in amino acids: CASSPDRPRAFF. The CDR3 nucleotides are TGTGCCAGCAGCCCCGACAGGCCCCGGGCTTTCTTT. This sequence joins TRBV7-9 and TRBJ1-1; D is perhaps TRBD1 (6 bases). The CDR3 has 12 residues. V lost 5 bases and J 11 bases, leaving 15 bases between the germline ends. CDR1 and CDR2 from the germline V gene are SEHNR and FQNEAQ (reference sequence). The full variable domain, rest sourced from reference TRBV7-9 and TRBJ1-1, is DTGVSQNPRHKITKRGQNVTFRCDPISEHNRLYWYRQTLGQGPEFLTYFQNEAQLEKSRLLSDRFSAERPKGSFSTLEIQRTEQGDSAMYLCASSPDRPRAFFGQGTRLTVV.